The 20 T cell receptor beta chains reported below all come from one sample, sequenced in a study of T cells in Graves' hyperthyroidism and ophthalmopathy. There were TCR beta CDR3 regions amplified from RNA transcripts. The HTBI primer set was used in a first-round RT-PCR of the TCR CDR3. TCRdb fed the multiplex PCR reads into MiXCR, producing one record per CDR3 protein. This table holds 550,000 to 600,000 distinct CDR3 sequences, around 14% found once. Sequenced sample: blood. Receptor source: a woman aged 18 to 35 with Graves' ophthalmopathy.

The chain has TRBV7-3 and TRBJ1-4; the D is unclear. The CDR3 consists of 16 residues. Trimming shortened V by 2 bases and J by 4 bases, and 14 bases separated the two germline ends. CDR1 and CDR2 (germline): SGHTA, FQGTGA. CDR3 sequence (DNA): TGTGCCAGCAGCTTACGGGCGGCAGGCCTTAATGAAAAACTGTTTTTT. Residues: CASSLRAAGLNEKLFF. The full variable domain, in which reference TRBV7-3 and TRBJ1-4 provide the parts outside the CDR3, is GAGVSQTPSNKVTEKGKYVELRCDPISGHTALYWYRQSLGQGPEFLIYFQGTGAADDSGLPNDRFFAVRPEGSVSTLKIQRTERGDSAVYLCASSLRAAGLNEKLFFGSGTQLSVL.

There are many counts of this clonotype. The gene calls are TRBV28 and TRBJ2-5; 8 bases agree with TRBD1. The CDR3 extends over 18 amino acids. After removal of 4 bases from V and 4 bases from J, the junction contained 17 bases not matched to a gene. The germline V gene has CDR1 MDHEN and CDR2 SYDVKM. CDR3 sequence (DNA): TGTGCCAGCAGTTACCCCGGACAGGGCGTGGGTGATGGAGAGACCCAGTACTTC. This sequence encodes CASSYPGQGVGDGETQYF.

In this sample, this clonotype turned up many times. The chain couples TRBV19 to TRBJ1-4; no firm D call. The CDR3 is 16 amino acids. V lost 1 base to trimming and J lost 4 bases, with 13 bases between them. Looked up from germline, CDR1 is LNHDA and CDR2 is SQIVND (reference sequence). CDR3 coding DNA: TGTGCCAGTAGTATAGGAAGGATGATCAGTAATGAAAAACTGTTTTTT. The encoded protein is CASSIGRMISNEKLFF.

Only a few counts were recorded for this clonotype. This chain uses TRBV7-9 with TRBJ1-1, with a tentative D call TRBD1 (5 bases). This CDR3 comprises 14 residues. The germline gives CDR1 SEHNR, CDR2 FQNEAQ (reference sequence). Trimming shortened V by 8 bases and J by 8 bases, and 21 bases separated the two germline ends. The CDR3 region is CASYQGEGRGEAFF. CDR3 DNA sequence: TGTGCCAGCTACCAAGGGGAGGGACGGGGGGAAGCTTTCTTT.

Ten or more counts support this clonotype. The chain carries TRBV7-2 and TRBJ2-2; 8 positions agree with TRBD1. Germline CDR1 SGHTA, CDR2 FQGNSA. With 3 bases clipped from V and 4 bases from J, the junction kept 7 bases outside the gene matches. The CDR3 sequence is 16 residues long. The CDR3 DNA is TGTGCCAGCAGCTTCTGGACAGGGTCGGGCACCGGGGAGCTGTTTTTT. Protein product: CASSFWTGSGTGELFF.

This clonotype was seen many times. The chain's CDR3 is CASSFTLGTGSTDTQYF. The CDR3 nucleotides are TGTGCCAGCAGCTTTACCCTCGGGACAGGTTCCACAGATACGCAGTATTTT. The rearrangement links TRBV28 to TRBJ2-3; TRBD1 agrees at 8 bases. The germline V gene has CDR1 MDHEN and CDR2 SYDVKM. V lost 6 bases and J lost 2; bases outside the gene matches: 13. The CDR3 has 17 amino acids.

V is TRBV6-2 or TRBV6-3 and J is TRBJ2-4; D may be TRBD2 (5 bases). Trimming removed 2 bases from V and 8 bases from J, with 16 bases in between. The length of the CDR3 is 15 residues. Germline CDR1 reads MNHEY; CDR2 reads SVGEGT. The CDR3 DNA is TGTGCCAGCAGTTACGTGACTAATAAGACGTACATTCAGTACTTC. Translating gives CASSYVTNKTYIQYF.

For this clonotype: One end of the junction does not line up with germline, which may come from a read error. In DNA form, the CDR3 reads TGTGCCATCAGTGAACAGGGGATAGTATCCACCGGGGAGCTGGTTTTT. It is translated as CAISEQGIVSTGELVF. This chain links TRBV10-3 with TRBJ2-2; the match to TRBD1 covers 7 bases. The CDR3 length is 16 residues. From germline, CDR1 is ENHRY and CDR2 SYGVKD.

This clonotype occurred many times. V and J are TRBV7-9 and TRBJ2-5; 9 bases fit TRBD1. J lost 7 bases, V lost 1 base, and 10 bases had no gene match. The CDR3 runs 16 residues. Germline CDR1 is SEHNR and CDR2 is FQNEAQ (reference sequence). The CDR3 coding sequence is TGTGCCAGCAGCTTAGTTTGGACAGGGGCCCGAGGGACCCAGTACTTC. This encodes CASSLVWTGARGTQYF. The whole variable domain, filled in from reference TRBV7-9 and TRBJ2-5, reads DTGVSQNPRHKITKRGQNVTFRCDPISEHNRLYWYRQTLGQGPEFLTYFQNEAQLEKSRLLSDRFSAERPKGSFSTLEIQRTEQGDSAMYLCASSLVWTGARGTQYFGPGTRLLVL.

The V call is TRBV19, the J call TRBJ2-1; TRBD2 matches 7 bases. From germline, CDR1 is LNHDA and CDR2 SQIVND (reference sequence). CDR3 length equals 15 residues. The V gene end was trimmed by 3 bases and the J gene end by 3 bases; junction bases not matched to a gene: 5. CDR3 nucleotide sequence: TGTGCCAGTAGTATTGGCCCTAGCGGCTACAATGAGCAGTTCTTC. It yields the protein CASSIGPSGYNEQFF.

This clonotype was observed at least ten times. The CDR3 region is CASSFGIYEQFF. The CDR3 DNA is TGTGCCAGCAGCTTTGGGATCTATGAGCAGTTCTTC. J is TRBJ2-1 and V is TRBV5-5; D not resolved. The CDR3 is made up of 12 amino acids. From germline, CDR1 is SGHKS and CDR2 YYEKEE (reference sequence). V lost 2 bases and J lost 8, with 8 bases in between. Complete variable domain (other parts from reference TRBV5-5 and TRBJ2-1): DAGVTQSPTHLIKTRGQQVTLRCSPISGHKSVSWYQQVLGQGPQFIFQYYEKEERGRGNFPDRFSARQFPNYSSELNVNALLLGDSALYLCASSFGIYEQFFGPGTRLTVL.

This clonotype was counted at least ten times. The rearrangement links TRBV20-1 to TRBJ2-7; tentatively, D is TRBD2 (6 bases). V was clipped by 0 bases and J by 1 base, with 13 bases between them. In germline, CDR1 is DFQATT, CDR2 SNEGSKA (reference sequence). There are 15 residues in the CDR3. The CDR3 sequence: CSARDPGLQSYEQYF. The CDR3 DNA reads TGCAGTGCTAGAGACCCGGGACTTCAATCCTACGAGCAGTACTTC.

In this sample, this clonotype turned up a few times. A much larger clone is a single base away; this may be a read error. The chain is built from TRBV6-2 or TRBV6-3 and TRBJ1-1, with TRBD1 matching over 10 bases. The CDR3 spans 16 residues. The germline V gene encodes CDR1 MNHEY and CDR2 SVGEGT. The CDR3 protein is CASSSGTGVFNTEALF. CDR3 DNA: TGTGCCAGCAGCTCCGGGACAGGGGTGTTTAACACTGAAGCTCTCTTT.

This clonotype was seen repeatedly, ten times or more. The gene calls are TRBV12-3 or TRBV12-4 and TRBJ2-1, with 10 bases lining up with TRBD2. There are 15 residues in the CDR3. J gave up 5 bases and V 3 bases, and 4 bases lay outside the gene matches. Here the CDR3 reads CASSFASGSDNEQFF. The CDR3 DNA follows: TGTGCCAGCAGTTTCGCTAGCGGGAGTGACAATGAGCAGTTCTTC.

This clonotype was detected a few times. The chain combines TRBV30 with TRBJ1-6; 7 nucleotides agree with TRBD1. Germline V lookup: CDR1 GTSNPN, CDR2 SVGIG (reference sequence). CDR3 length equals 16 residues. After removal of 2 bases from V and 0 bases from J, the junction contained 4 bases not matched to a gene. DNA of the CDR3: TGTGCCTGGAGTAGGGGACAGAGCTCCTATAATTCACCCCTCCACTTT. Its translation: CAWSRGQSSYNSPLHF.

The chain uses TRBV9 and TRBJ2-7; 14 positions agree with TRBD2. In germline, CDR1 is SGDLS, CDR2 YYNGEE. This CDR3 contains 15 residues. Losses at the gene ends were 0 bases for V and 5 bases for J; bases not matched to a gene: 1. CDR3 DNA: TGTGCCAGCAGCGTAGCGGGACTAGCGGGAGACGAGCAGTACTTC. It translates to CASSVAGLAGDEQYF.

In its sample, this clonotype was seen many times. V gene TRBV7-8 combines with J gene TRBJ2-6, with TRBD2 as a possible D gene (6 bases). Trimming stripped 10 bases from V and 0 bases from J, with 22 bases between. Per germline, CDR1 SGHVS and CDR2 FQNEAQ. The CDR3 extends over 18 amino acids. The CDR3 nucleotides are TGTGCCACCCAGCTGTGGAGGGGAGGTAGCTCTGGGGCCAACGTCCTGACTTTC. This encodes CATQLWRGGSSGANVLTF.

The sample holds many counts of this clonotype. The gene calls are TRBV6-2 or TRBV6-3 and TRBJ1-1; 7 nucleotides align to TRBD1. Germline CDR1 MNHEY, CDR2 SVGEGT. The CDR3 consists of 15 residues. The V segment lost 0 bases and the J segment 7 bases; nucleotides outside the gene matches: 8. CDR3 nucleotides: TGTGCCAGCAGTTACTCGACTTGGACAGGTTTTGAAGCTTTCTTT. Residues: CASSYSTWTGFEAFF.

This clonotype came up many times. V and J are TRBV30 and TRBJ2-1; 7 bases match TRBD1. V shed 4 bases, J shed 2 bases, and the junction held 8 bases outside the gene matches. CDR3 length: 15 amino acids. From germline, CDR1 is GTSNPN and CDR2 SVGIG (reference sequence). This chain's CDR3 is CAWKRKGAAYNEQFF. In nucleotides, the CDR3 is TGTGCCTGGAAAAGAAAGGGGGCCGCCTACAATGAGCAGTTCTTC.

Many counts were recorded for this clonotype. CDR3 residues: CASKEASYEQYF. The CDR3 region has the DNA TGTGCCAGCAAGGAGGCCTCCTACGAGCAGTACTTC. The J gene is TRBJ2-7, the V gene TRBV6-2 or TRBV6-3, with D possibly TRBD2 on 5 matching bases. Per germline, CDR1 MNHEY and CDR2 SVGEGT. The V end lost 7 bases, the J end lost 0 bases, and 7 bases lay between the germline ends. CDR3 size: 12 residues.